Listed below are T cell receptor beta chains from one sample, sequenced in a study of T cell responses to AZD1222 COVID-19 vaccine. Generated by immunoSEQ multiplex PCR, the TCRdb table keeps only in-frame clones and is missing some. Seen here are over 75,000 clones, around 91% observed once, and the top ten hold 30% to 40%. The sequences come from peripheral blood, collected on day 0 of AZD1222 vaccination. The receptor set was obtained from an adult in good health. Both conserved end residues are trimmed from each CDR3. The order of the fields is J gene, V gene, CDR3 protein.

j_gene: TRBJ1-2
v_gene: TRBV6-6
CDR3aa: ASSLGQVGVRSYGYT

j_gene: TRBJ2-7
v_gene: TRBV6-5
CDR3aa: ASSPTGRVYEQY

j_gene: TRBJ2-1
v_gene: TRBV5-1
CDR3aa: ASSLLGQFIEQF

j_gene: TRBJ2-1
v_gene: TRBV7-6
CDR3aa: ASSFRTPTSYNEQF

j_gene: TRBJ1-6
v_gene: TRBV21-1
CDR3aa: ASSNPGPPASSYNSPLH

j_gene: TRBJ2-2
v_gene: TRBV5-4
CDR3aa: ASSRTSGRDTGELF

j_gene: TRBJ2-2
v_gene: TRBV7-9
CDR3aa: ASVRGGTGELF

j_gene: TRBJ2-3
v_gene: TRBV6-2/TRBV6-3
CDR3aa: ASSSSMSTSGTWTDTQY

j_gene: TRBJ1-1
v_gene: TRBV7-2
CDR3aa: ASSLAQHTEAF

j_gene: TRBJ1-1
v_gene: TRBV28
CDR3aa: ASSSLPGQMNTEAF

j_gene: TRBJ1-4
v_gene: TRBV15
CDR3aa: ATSRTSNEKLF

j_gene: TRBJ2-7
v_gene: TRBV28
CDR3aa: ASSSPLTGNEQY

j_gene: TRBJ2-5
v_gene: TRBV6-6
CDR3aa: ASSYPGQQETQY

j_gene: TRBJ2-3
v_gene: TRBV9
CDR3aa: ASSVAEGDTQY